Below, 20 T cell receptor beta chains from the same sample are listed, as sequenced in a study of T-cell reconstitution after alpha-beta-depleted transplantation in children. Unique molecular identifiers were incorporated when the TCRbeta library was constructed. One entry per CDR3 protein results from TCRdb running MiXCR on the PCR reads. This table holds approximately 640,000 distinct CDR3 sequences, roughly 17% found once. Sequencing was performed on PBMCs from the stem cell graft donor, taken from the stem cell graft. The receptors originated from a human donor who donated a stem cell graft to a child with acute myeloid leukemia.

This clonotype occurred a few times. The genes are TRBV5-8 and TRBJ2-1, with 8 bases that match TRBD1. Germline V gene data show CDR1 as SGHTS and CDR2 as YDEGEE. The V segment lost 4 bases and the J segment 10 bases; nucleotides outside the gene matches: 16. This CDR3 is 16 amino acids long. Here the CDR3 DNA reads TGTGCCAGCAGCCAAAGAGACAGGGGAGCATTAGGAGAGCAGTTCTTC. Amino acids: CASSQRDRGALGEQFF.

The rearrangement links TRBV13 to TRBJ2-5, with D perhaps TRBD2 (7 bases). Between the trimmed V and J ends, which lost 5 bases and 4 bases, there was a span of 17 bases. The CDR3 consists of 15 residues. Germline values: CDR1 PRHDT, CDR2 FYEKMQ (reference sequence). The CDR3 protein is CASSPPGLGGETQYF. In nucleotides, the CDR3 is TGTGCCAGCAGCCCCCCAGGACTAGGGGGAGAGACCCAGTACTTC.

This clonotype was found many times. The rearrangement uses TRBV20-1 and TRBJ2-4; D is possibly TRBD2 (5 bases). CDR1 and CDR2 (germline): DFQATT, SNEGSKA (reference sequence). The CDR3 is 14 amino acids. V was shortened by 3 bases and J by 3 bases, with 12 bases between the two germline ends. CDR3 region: CSARALVGKNIQYF. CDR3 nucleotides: TGCAGTGCTAGGGCACTAGTCGGCAAAAACATTCAGTACTTC.

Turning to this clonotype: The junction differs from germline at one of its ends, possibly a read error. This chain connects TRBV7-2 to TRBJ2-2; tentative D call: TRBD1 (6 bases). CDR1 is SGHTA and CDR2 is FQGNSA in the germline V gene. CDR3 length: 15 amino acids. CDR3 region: CASSLAGGPTGELFF. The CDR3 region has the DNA TGTGCCAGCAGCCTAGCTGGGGGCCCAACCGGGGAGCTGTTTTTT.

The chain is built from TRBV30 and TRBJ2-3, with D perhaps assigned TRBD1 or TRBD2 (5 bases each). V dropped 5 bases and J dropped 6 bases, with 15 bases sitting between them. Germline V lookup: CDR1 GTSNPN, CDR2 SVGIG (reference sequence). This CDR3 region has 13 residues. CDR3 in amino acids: CAWEGSGLDTQYF. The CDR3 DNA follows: TGTGCCTGGGAGGGGTCGGGTTTGGATACGCAGTATTTT.

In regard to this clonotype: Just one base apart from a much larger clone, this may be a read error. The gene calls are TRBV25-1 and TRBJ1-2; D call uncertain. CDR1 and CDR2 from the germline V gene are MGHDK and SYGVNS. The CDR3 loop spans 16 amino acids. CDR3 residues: CASTEYGDAKPYGYTF. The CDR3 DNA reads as TGTGCCAGCACTGAATATGGAGACGCAAAACCTTATGGCTACACCTTC.

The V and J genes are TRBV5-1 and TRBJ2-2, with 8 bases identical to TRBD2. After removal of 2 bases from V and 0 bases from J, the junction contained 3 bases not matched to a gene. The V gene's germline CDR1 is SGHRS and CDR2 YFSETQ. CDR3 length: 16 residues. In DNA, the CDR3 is TGCGCCAGCAGCTTTACGCGGGGGGCGAACACCGGGGAGCTGTTTTTT. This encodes CASSFTRGANTGELFF.

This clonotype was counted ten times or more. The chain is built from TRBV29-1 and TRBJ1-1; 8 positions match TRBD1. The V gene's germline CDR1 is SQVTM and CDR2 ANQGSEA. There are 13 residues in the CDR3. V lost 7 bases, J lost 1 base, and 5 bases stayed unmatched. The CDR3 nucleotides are TGCAGCGCCTACAGGGGGGGGAACACTGAAGCTTTCTTT. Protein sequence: CSAYRGGNTEAFF.

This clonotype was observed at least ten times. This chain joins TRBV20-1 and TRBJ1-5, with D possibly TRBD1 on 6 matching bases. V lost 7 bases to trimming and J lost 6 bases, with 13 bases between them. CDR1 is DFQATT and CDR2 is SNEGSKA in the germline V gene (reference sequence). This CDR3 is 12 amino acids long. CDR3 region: CSGNRAGQPQHF. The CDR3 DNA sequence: TGCAGTGGGAACAGGGCTGGTCAGCCCCAGCATTTT.

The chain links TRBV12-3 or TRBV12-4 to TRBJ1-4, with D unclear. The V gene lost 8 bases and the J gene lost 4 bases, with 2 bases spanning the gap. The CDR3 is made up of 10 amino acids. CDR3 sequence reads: CASGNEKLFF. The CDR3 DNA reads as TGTGCCAGCGGTAATGAAAAACTGTTTTTT.

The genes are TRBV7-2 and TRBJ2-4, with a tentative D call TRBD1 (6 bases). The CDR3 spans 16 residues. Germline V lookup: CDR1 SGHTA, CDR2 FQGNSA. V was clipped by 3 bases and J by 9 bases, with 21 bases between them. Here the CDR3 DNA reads TGTGCCAGCAGCTTTCCCATCGGGCAGGGGCAGGGCATTCAGTACTTC. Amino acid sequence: CASSFPIGQGQGIQYF. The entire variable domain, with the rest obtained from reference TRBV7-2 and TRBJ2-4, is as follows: GAGVSQSPSNKVTEKGKDVELRCDPISGHTALYWYRQSLGQGLEFLIYFQGNSAPDKSGLPSDRFSAERTGGSVSTLTIQRTQQEDSAVYLCASSFPIGQGQGIQYFGAGTRLSVL.

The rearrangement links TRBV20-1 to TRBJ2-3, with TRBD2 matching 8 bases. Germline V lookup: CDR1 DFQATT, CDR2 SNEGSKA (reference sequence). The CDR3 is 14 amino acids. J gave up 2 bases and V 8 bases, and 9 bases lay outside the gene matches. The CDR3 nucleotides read TGCAGTCTCCTTGGCGGGGGGATCACAGATACGCAGTATTTT. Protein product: CSLLGGGITDTQYF.

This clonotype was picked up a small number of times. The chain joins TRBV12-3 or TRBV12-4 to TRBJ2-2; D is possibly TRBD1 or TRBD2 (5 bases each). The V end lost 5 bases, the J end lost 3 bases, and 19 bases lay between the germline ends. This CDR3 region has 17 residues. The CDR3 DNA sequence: TGTGCCAGCAGTCCCCAAGAGGGGAACGGCGACACCGGGGAGCTGTTTTTT. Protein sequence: CASSPQEGNGDTGELFF.

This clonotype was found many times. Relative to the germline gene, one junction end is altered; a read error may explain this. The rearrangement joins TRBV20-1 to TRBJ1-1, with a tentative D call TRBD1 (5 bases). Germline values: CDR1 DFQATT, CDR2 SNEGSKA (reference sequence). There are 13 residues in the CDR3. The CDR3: CSARDPGRTEAFF. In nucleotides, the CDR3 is TGCAGTGCCAGAGATCCAGGGCGGACTGAAGCTTTCTTT.

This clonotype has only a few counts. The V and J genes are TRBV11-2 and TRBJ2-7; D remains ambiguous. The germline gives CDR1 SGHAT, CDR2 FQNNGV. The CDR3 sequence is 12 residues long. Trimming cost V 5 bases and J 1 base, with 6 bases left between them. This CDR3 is CASSLQSYEQYV. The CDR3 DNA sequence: TGTGCCAGCAGCCTACAGTCCTACGAGCAGTACGTC.

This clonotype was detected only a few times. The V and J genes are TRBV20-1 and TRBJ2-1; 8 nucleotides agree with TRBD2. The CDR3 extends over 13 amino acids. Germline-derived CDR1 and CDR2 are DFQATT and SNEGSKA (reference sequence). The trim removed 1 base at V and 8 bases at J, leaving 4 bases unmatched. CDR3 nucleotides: TGCAGTGCTAGAGTCCCGGGGGGGTATGAGCAGTTCTTC. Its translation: CSARVPGGYEQFF.

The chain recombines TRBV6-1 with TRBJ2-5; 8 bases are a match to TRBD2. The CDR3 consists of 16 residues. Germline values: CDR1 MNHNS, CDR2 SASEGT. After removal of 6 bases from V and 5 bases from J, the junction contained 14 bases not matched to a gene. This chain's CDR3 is CASSEHGTSQSETQYF. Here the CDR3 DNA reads TGTGCCAGCAGCGAACATGGGACTAGTCAATCGGAGACCCAGTACTTC.

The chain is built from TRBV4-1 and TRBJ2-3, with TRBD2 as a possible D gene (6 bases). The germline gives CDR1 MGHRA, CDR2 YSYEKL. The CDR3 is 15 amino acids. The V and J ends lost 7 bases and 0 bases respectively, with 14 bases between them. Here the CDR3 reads CASNGEALSTDTQYF. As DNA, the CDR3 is TGCGCCAGCAATGGGGAGGCCCTGAGCACAGATACGCAGTATTTT.

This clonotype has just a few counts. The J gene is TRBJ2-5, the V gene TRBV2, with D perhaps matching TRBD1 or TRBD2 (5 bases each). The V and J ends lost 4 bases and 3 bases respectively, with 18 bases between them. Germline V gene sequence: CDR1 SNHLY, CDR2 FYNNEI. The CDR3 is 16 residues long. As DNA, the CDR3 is TGTGCCAGCAGTGGACACTCCGGGACGACGAAAGAGACCCAGTACTTC. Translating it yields CASSGHSGTTKETQYF.

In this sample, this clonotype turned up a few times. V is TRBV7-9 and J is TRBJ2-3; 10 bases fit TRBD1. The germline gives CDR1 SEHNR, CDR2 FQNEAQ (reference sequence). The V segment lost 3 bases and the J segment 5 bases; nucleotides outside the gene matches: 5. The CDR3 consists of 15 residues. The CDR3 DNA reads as TGTGCCAGCAGCTTGGGGACAGGGGCGATAGATACGCAGTATTTT. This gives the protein CASSLGTGAIDTQYF.